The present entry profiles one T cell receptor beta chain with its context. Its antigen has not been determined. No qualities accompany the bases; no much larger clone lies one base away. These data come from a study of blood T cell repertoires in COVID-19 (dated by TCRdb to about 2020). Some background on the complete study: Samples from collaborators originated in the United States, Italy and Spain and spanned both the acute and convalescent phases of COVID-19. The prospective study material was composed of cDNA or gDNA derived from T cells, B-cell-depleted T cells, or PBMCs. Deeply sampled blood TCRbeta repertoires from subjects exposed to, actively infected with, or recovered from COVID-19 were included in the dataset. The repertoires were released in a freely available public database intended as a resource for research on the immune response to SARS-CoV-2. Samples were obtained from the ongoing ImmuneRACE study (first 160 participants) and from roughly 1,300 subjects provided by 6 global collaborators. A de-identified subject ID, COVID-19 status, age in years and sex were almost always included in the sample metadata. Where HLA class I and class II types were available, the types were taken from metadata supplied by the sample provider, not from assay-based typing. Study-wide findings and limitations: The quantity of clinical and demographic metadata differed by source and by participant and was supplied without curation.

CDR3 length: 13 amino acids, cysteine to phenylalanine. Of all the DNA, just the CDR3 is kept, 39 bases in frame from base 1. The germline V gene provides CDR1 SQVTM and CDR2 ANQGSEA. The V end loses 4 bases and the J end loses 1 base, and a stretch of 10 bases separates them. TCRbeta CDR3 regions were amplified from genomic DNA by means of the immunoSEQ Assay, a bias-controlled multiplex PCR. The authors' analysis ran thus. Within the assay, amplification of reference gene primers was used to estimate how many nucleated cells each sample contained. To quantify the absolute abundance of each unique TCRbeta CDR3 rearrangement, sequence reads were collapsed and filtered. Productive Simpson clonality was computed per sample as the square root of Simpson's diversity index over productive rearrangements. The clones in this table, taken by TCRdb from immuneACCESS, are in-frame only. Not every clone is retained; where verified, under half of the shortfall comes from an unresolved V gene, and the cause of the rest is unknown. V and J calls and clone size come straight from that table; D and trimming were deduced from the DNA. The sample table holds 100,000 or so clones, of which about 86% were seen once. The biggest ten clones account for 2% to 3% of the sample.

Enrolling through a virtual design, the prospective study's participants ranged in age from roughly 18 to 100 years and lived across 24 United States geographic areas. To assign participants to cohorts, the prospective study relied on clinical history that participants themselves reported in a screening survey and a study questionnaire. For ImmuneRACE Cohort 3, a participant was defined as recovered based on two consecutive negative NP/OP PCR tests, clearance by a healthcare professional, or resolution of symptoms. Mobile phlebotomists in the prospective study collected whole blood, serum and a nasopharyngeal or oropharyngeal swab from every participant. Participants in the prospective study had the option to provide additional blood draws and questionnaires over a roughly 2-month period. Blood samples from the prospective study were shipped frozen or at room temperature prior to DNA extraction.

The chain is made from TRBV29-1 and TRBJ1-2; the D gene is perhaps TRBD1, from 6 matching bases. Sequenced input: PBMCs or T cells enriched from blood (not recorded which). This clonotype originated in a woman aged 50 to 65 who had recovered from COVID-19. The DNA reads TGCAGCGTTGGCCAGGGGCTTAACTATGGCTACACCTTC. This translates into CSVGQGLNYGYTF. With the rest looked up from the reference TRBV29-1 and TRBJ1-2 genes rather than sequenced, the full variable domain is SAVISQKPSRDICQRGTSLTIQCQVDSQVTMMFWYRQQPGQSLTLIATANQGSEATYESGFVIDKFPISRPNLTFSTLTVSNMSPEDSSIYLCSVGQGLNYGYTFGSGTRLTVV.